A single sample gave rise to the 3 T cell receptor beta chains below, sequenced in a study of graft-versus-host responses after intestinal transplantation. The protocol was immunoSEQ multiplex PCR, while the TCRdb copy is restricted to in-frame clones and leaves out a portion. The sample holds some 96,000 clones, roughly 87% seen once. These receptors have no identified antigens. This specimen was unstimulated CD4+ T cells sorted from spleen or lymph node cells, taken before transplant. The receptors derive from a human donor who was the organ donor for an intestinal transplant.

The rearrangement uses TRBV7-2 and TRBJ2-6; 12 positions agree with TRBD1. J lost 0 bases, V lost 5 bases, and 5 bases had no gene match. This CDR3 is 18 amino acids long. From germline, CDR1 is SGHTA and CDR2 FQGNSA. The CDR3 bases are TGTGCCAGCAGCGACCGGGACAGGGGGCCCTCTGGGGCCAACGTCCTGACTTTC. The encoded protein is CASSDRDRGPSGANVLTF.

V gene TRBV18 combines with J gene TRBJ1-6; unclear D gene. V was clipped by 1 base and J by 7 bases, with 11 bases between them. This CDR3 has 15 residues. Germline-derived CDR1 and CDR2 are KGHSH and LQKENI. This CDR3 is CASSPRGERNSPLHF. The DNA of the CDR3 is TGTGCCAGCTCACCACGGGGAGAAAGGAATTCACCCCTCCACTTT.

This clone has more than one count but fewer than ten. V is TRBV12-1 and J is TRBJ2-3; TRBD2 reflects the table's D call only, with no check against the DNA. TRBV12-1 is noted as a pseudogene. The CDR3 is made up of 16 amino acids. The CDR3 DNA sequence: TGTGCCAGCAGCCCGCGGAAAGGGACGGGGGCAGATACGCAGTATTTT. This gives the protein CASSPRKGTGADTQYF.